A single sample is the source of the 8 T cell receptor beta chains below, sequenced in a study of blood T cell repertoires in COVID-19 (dated by TCRdb to 2020 to 2022). Libraries were made using the immunoSEQ multiplex PCR assay. TCRdb took this table from immuneACCESS and kept in-frame rearrangements with V and J called. Such tables lack part of the clones; where checked against another copy, unresolved V genes explain under half of the gap, and the rest is unexplained. For this sample there are fewer than 180,000 clones; 80% to 90% appear just once. The ten top clones hold around 3.5% of the sample. Sequencing was performed on peripheral blood. Receptors were obtained from a man aged 65 to 85 with acute or convalescent COVID-19.

The chain employs TRBV5-1 and TRBJ2-1, with TRBD1 matching 7 bases. Germline trimming cut 4 bases from V and 0 bases from J; bases unmatched to any gene: 7. There are 16 residues in the CDR3. Germline-derived CDR1 and CDR2 are SGHRS and YFSETQ. The CDR3 DNA follows: TGCGCCAGCAGCATCGGGACAGCTCCCTCCTACAATGAGCAGTTCTTC. Its translation: CASSIGTAPSYNEQFF.

The genes are TRBV9 and TRBJ1-2; possible D gene TRBD1, 5 bases. Germline V gene sequence: CDR1 SGDLS, CDR2 YYNGEE. The CDR3 sequence is 15 residues long. With 3 bases removed from V and 8 bases from J, the gap between germline ends came to 20 bases. DNA for the CDR3: TGTGCCAGCAGCGGGGGGGACGGATCGACATTAGGCTACACCTTC. Translating it yields CASSGGDGSTLGYTF.

CDR3 in amino acids: CASSILDRGRPDTQYF. As DNA, the CDR3 is TGTGCCAGCAGCATTTTGGACAGGGGGAGGCCAGATACGCAGTATTTT. V and J are TRBV9 and TRBJ2-3; 10 bases are a match to TRBD1. This CDR3 has 16 residues. Germline-derived CDR1 and CDR2 are SGDLS and YYNGEE. V dropped 4 bases and J dropped 4; count of bases not matched to a gene: 9.

This rearrangement joins TRBV28 to TRBJ2-1; 13 positions match TRBD2. The CDR3 is 14 amino acids. Unmatched junction bases numbered 5, after V lost 6 bases and J lost 9 bases. Germline CDR1 is MDHEN and CDR2 is SYDVKM. The CDR3 protein is CASRKGLAGVEQFF. The CDR3 bases are TGTGCCAGCAGAAAAGGACTAGCGGGAGTTGAGCAGTTCTTC.

The chain carries TRBV30 and TRBJ2-5; D is uncertain. CDR3 length: 12 residues. V was cut by 3 bases and J by 3 bases, with 8 bases left in between. Germline V gives CDR1 GTSNPN, CDR2 SVGIG (reference sequence). DNA of the CDR3: TGTGCCTGGAGCCAGGAAAAAGAGACCCAGTACTTC. Translated, it gives CAWSQEKETQYF.

The V gene is TRBV5-1, the J gene TRBJ2-5; D may be TRBD1 (6 bases). This CDR3 is 15 amino acids long. Between the trimmed V and J ends, which lost 3 bases and 1 base, there was a span of 13 bases. Germline CDR1 and CDR2: SGHRS and YFSETQ. CDR3: CASSWVQGSQETQYF. The CDR3 region has the DNA TGCGCCAGCAGCTGGGTACAGGGTTCCCAAGAGACCCAGTACTTC.

CDR3 DNA: TGTGCCAGCAGCCCCCAGGGGTCCAATGAGCAGTTCTTC. Translation gives CASSPQGSNEQFF. This chain joins TRBV5-4 and TRBJ2-1, with a weak D call TRBD1 (6 bases). The CDR3 contains 13 residues. Germline loops: CDR1 SGHNT, CDR2 YYREEE (reference sequence). Trimming stripped 4 bases from V and 6 bases from J, with 11 bases between.

The chain links TRBV15 to TRBJ1-5, with a possible D match to TRBD1 (6 bases). CDR1 LNHNV and CDR2 YYDKDF come from the germline V gene (reference sequence). The CDR3 has 14 residues. The V and J ends lost 1 base and 5 bases respectively, with 9 bases between them. The CDR3 DNA follows: TGTGCCACCAGCAGAGGGGCAGGGGATCAGCCCCAGCATTTT. Translation: CATSRGAGDQPQHF. Full variable domain (missing parts from reference TRBV15 and TRBJ1-5): DAMVIQNPRYQVTQFGKPVTLSCSQTLNHNVMYWYQQKSSQAPKLLFHYYDKDFNNEADTPDNFQSRRPNTSFCFLDIRSPGLGDTAMYLCATSRGAGDQPQHFGDGTRLSIL.